The 2 T cell receptor beta chains listed next were all sequenced from one sample in a study of CD4 T cells in relation to SARS-CoV-2 and coronaviruses. Before the COVID-19 pandemic, during about 2011-2019, CD4+ T cells were taken from unexposed donors. Generated by immunoSEQ multiplex PCR, the TCRdb table keeps only in-frame clones and is missing some. The sample carries 60,000 to 85,000 clones, 90% to 95% recorded once. The sequencing input was naive CD4+ T cells from PBMCs. Sample subset: naive CD4+ T cells isolated by negative enrichment. These receptors originate from a human donor in good health.

This rearrangement joins TRBV7-3 to TRBJ2-3; no firm D call. Germline-derived CDR1 and CDR2 are SGHTA and FQGTGA. Between the trimmed V and J ends, which lost 5 bases and 3 bases, there was a span of 15 bases. CDR3 size: 15 residues. CDR3 nucleotide sequence: TGTGCCAGCAGCACGACACCCTTAGATACAGATACGCAGTATTTT. This codes for CASSTTPLDTDTQYF.

The chain employs TRBV28 and TRBJ2-2, with 12 bases lining up with TRBD1. CDR3 length equals 16 residues. V was clipped by 2 bases and J by 7 bases; unmatched bases: 5. Germline lookup yields CDR1 MDHEN and CDR2 SYDVKM. CDR3 loop: CASSLPGQGAGGELFF. CDR3 in DNA: TGTGCCAGCAGTTTACCGGGACAGGGGGCCGGCGGGGAGCTGTTTTTT.